These 19 T cell receptor beta chains were all obtained from the same sample, sequenced in a study of read filtering for tumor transcriptome and immune sequencing. From roughly 390 ng of RNA, a library with molecular barcoded alpha/delta and beta/gamma adaptors was made. TCRdb processed the reads anew with MiXCR; each CDR3 protein has one entry. The sample holds about 130,000 distinct CDR3 sequences, over 10% seen once. Material: a population of CD138-negative cells sorted from bone marrow. Every receptor here comes from a donor aged 40 or over with multiple myeloma.

In its sample, this clonotype was seen many times. The chain carries TRBV7-2 and TRBJ2-5, with 7 nucleotides matching TRBD2. There are 13 residues in the CDR3. Trimming at V came to 8 bases and at J to 2 bases, leaving 5 bases not matched to a gene. The germline V gene has CDR1 SGHTA and CDR2 FQGNSA. CDR3 nucleotide sequence: TGTGCCAGCGGCCGGGACTATCAAGAGACCCAGTACTTC. It is translated as CASGRDYQETQYF.

This clonotype was recorded once. A clone one base away is much larger, so this may be a read error. The chain uses TRBV6-6 and TRBJ2-3, with 8 bases fitting TRBD1. The CDR3 totals 18 residues. Per the germline V gene, CDR1 is MNHNY and CDR2 is SVGAGI (reference sequence). V trimming: 8 bases; J trimming: 4 bases; junction bases outside the gene matches: 20. The CDR3: CASSDRAGRIFSADTQYF. As DNA, the CDR3 is TGTGCCAGCTCGGACAGGGCAGGCCGGATTTTCTCCGCAGATACGCAGTATTTT.

This clonotype was recorded many times. The chain couples TRBV5-1 to TRBJ1-4; 7 nucleotides match TRBD1. V was pared by 4 bases and J by 8 bases, with 8 bases of the junction left unmatched. CDR1 is SGHRS, CDR2 YFSETQ, per germline. This CDR3 has 14 amino acids. The chain's CDR3 is CASSPGQEGEKLFF. Here the CDR3 DNA reads TGCGCCAGCAGCCCTGGACAGGAAGGAGAAAAACTGTTTTTT.

The chain has TRBV11-2 and TRBJ2-5; D remains unclear. Germline assignment: CDR1 SGHAT and CDR2 FQNNGV. V was pared by 1 base and J by 1 base, with 10 bases between. The CDR3 sequence is 15 residues long. CDR3 sequence: CASSLGGSLQETQYF. In DNA, the CDR3 is TGTGCCAGCAGCTTAGGCGGTTCGCTCCAAGAGACCCAGTACTTC.

This clonotype was counted ten times or more. The chain joins TRBV4-1 to TRBJ2-1; 8 bases align to TRBD1. This CDR3 is built from 16 residues. V lost 0 bases and J lost 6; bases outside the gene matches: 7. CDR1 and CDR2 (germline): MGHRA, YSYEKL. CDR3 sequence: CASSQDPDRVSNEQFF. In nucleotides, the CDR3 is TGCGCCAGCAGCCAAGATCCGGACAGGGTTTCCAATGAGCAGTTCTTC.

This clonotype appeared a few times. CDR3 amino acids: CASSPGRSTDTQYF. CDR3 DNA: TGTGCCAGCTCACCGGGACGATCAACAGATACGCAGTATTTT. The V call is TRBV18, the J call TRBJ2-3; the D call may be TRBD1 or TRBD2 (5 bases each). The CDR3 extends over 14 amino acids. Germline V CDR1 and CDR2: KGHSH, LQKENI. Between the trimmed V and J ends, which lost 3 bases and 3 bases, there was a span of 10 bases.

Remarks on this clonotype: At one boundary the junction diverges from the germline segment, which might be a read error. The chain couples TRBV5-1 to TRBJ2-1; TRBD2 is a possible D gene (6 bases). This CDR3 is 14 amino acids long. Germline values: CDR1 SGHRS, CDR2 YFSETQ. Written as DNA, the CDR3 is TGCGTCAGCAACGAGGGACGGGGGAGGCAAGGTCAGTTCTTC. Protein product: CVSNEGRGRQGQFF.

In regard to this clonotype: A read error may be the cause here, since a much bigger clone is one base away. CDR3 region: CASSWDRSQPQHF. DNA for the CDR3: TGTGCCAGCAGCTGGGACAGAAGTCAGCCCCAGCATTTT. The chain is built from TRBV12-3 or TRBV12-4 and TRBJ1-5, with 7 bases aligning to TRBD1. J gave up 6 bases and V 6 bases, and 5 bases lay outside the gene matches. The CDR3 runs 13 residues.

This clonotype was picked up a small number of times. Since a much larger clone is just one base distant, this may be a read error. The chain links TRBV18 to TRBJ2-7; tentatively, D is TRBD2 (5 bases). The V gene's germline CDR1 is KGHSH and CDR2 LQKENI. The CDR3 totals 15 residues. CDR3 in DNA: TGTGCCAGCTCACCAGAGGGCCTCTTAGCCTACGAGCGGTACTTC. Translating it yields CASSPEGLLAYERYF.

This clonotype was detected ten times or more. CDR3 DNA: TGTGCCAGCAGCCGAGGGGCCGGGACTGAAGCTTTCTTT. This gives the protein CASSRGAGTEAFF. This sequence joins TRBV11-2 and TRBJ1-1, with D possibly matching TRBD1 (5 bases). Trimming left V 5 bases short and J 5 bases short, with 12 bases between. There are 13 residues in the CDR3. Germline assignment: CDR1 SGHAT and CDR2 FQNNGV.

This clonotype was detected ten times or more. The V and J genes are TRBV3-1 and TRBJ2-2; no firm D call. The ends were cut back, 4 bases at V and 4 bases at J, with 7 bases in the middle. Germline CDR1 and CDR2: LGHDT and YNNKEL (reference sequence). The CDR3 has 13 amino acids. CDR3 residues: CASSPDTTGELFF. As DNA, the CDR3 is TGTGCCAGCAGCCCCGACACCACCGGGGAGCTGTTTTTT. The entire variable domain, with the rest obtained from reference TRBV3-1 and TRBJ2-2, is as follows: DTAVSQTPKYLVTQMGNDKSIKCEQNLGHDTMYWYKQDSKKFLKIMFSYNNKELIINETVPNRFSPKSPDKAHLNLHINSLELGDSAVYFCASSPDTTGELFFGEGSRLTVL.

This clonotype is labeled as medium-sized (0.01 to 0.1%). The CDR3 protein is CASSLGTSGSGEQFF. The CDR3 DNA sequence: TGTGCCAGCAGCTTAGGGACTAGCGGGAGTGGTGAGCAGTTCTTC. The rearrangement links TRBV7-9 to TRBJ2-1, with TRBD2 identical over 13 bases. The CDR3 has 15 residues. The V segment lost 1 base and the J segment 9 bases; nucleotides outside the gene matches: 3. Germline CDR1 is SEHNR and CDR2 is FQNEAQ (reference sequence).

The table lists this clonotype with many counts. The chain couples TRBV4-2 to TRBJ1-2, with 7 positions matching TRBD1. V dropped 4 bases and J dropped 4; count of bases not matched to a gene: 9. The CDR3 sequence is 15 residues long. The germline CDR1 and CDR2 sequences are LGHNA and YNFKEQ. This CDR3 reads CASSRVTGATYGYTF. The CDR3 coding sequence is TGTGCCAGCAGCCGAGTTACAGGGGCCACCTATGGCTACACCTTC.

In this sample, this clonotype turned up a few times. Being one base from a much bigger clone, this may be a read error. The CDR3 sequence: CADKLDRTKEQFF. CDR3 DNA sequence: TGTGCCGACAAGCTGGACAGGACCAAAGAGCAGTTCTTC. The chain couples TRBV2 to TRBJ2-1; the match to TRBD1 covers 7 bases. The CDR3 contains 13 residues. V shed 11 bases and J 10 bases; nucleotides not matched to a gene: 14. Germline CDR1 is SNHLY and CDR2 is FYNNEI. Supplemented by reference TRBV2 and TRBJ2-1, the full variable domain reads EPEVTQTPSHQVTQMGQEVILRCVPISNHLYFYWYRQILGQKVEFLVSFYNNEISEKSEIFDDQFSVERPDGSNFTLKIRSTKLEDSAMYFCADKLDRTKEQFFGPGTRLTVL.

This rearrangement joins TRBV3-1 to TRBJ2-7; 9 nucleotides agree with TRBD1. The CDR3 consists of 16 residues. Germline V gives CDR1 LGHDT, CDR2 YNNKEL (reference sequence). V was clipped by 0 bases and J by 1 base; unmatched bases: 4. CDR3 nucleotides: TGTGCCAGCAGCCAAGATGGGACAGGGATTTCCTACGAGCAGTACTTC. Translation: CASSQDGTGISYEQYF.

This clonotype has ten or more counts. The chain uses TRBV7-9 and TRBJ2-1; 10 nucleotides agree with TRBD1. Trimming at V came to 2 bases and at J to 8 bases, leaving 6 bases not matched to a gene. Germline values: CDR1 SEHNR, CDR2 FQNEAQ (reference sequence). CDR3 length: 15 residues. The DNA for the CDR3 is TGTGCCAGCAGCTTAAGACAGGGGGCTTTCGATGAGCAGTTCTTC. This gives the protein CASSLRQGAFDEQFF.

There are many counts of this clonotype. The genes are TRBV5-1 and TRBJ1-1, with D tentatively TRBD1 (5 bases). The CDR3 is made up of 14 amino acids. CDR1 and CDR2 from the germline V gene are SGHRS and YFSETQ. Trimming took off 4 bases at V and 5 bases at J, with 15 bases between the two ends. CDR3 bases: TGCGCCAGCAGCGCGGGACTGGGGGTGACTGAAGCTTTCTTT. Translating it yields CASSAGLGVTEAFF.

This clonotype was observed a handful of times. One base away lies a much larger clone, so this may be a sequencing read error. The chain carries TRBV20-1 and TRBJ2-1; either TRBD1 or TRBD2 may supply D (5 bases each). Germline V gene data show CDR1 as DFQATT and CDR2 as SNEGSKA (reference sequence). The CDR3 length is 14 residues. The CDR3 sequence is CGARPPLGVPEQFF. As DNA, the CDR3 is TGCGGTGCTAGACCTCCCTTGGGGGTCCCTGAGCAGTTCTTC.

This clonotype appeared a few times. The V and J genes are TRBV12-5 and TRBJ2-3, with TRBD2 matching 10 bases. Germline V CDR1 and CDR2: LGHNT, FRNRAP. The CDR3 has 14 amino acids. With 6 bases clipped from V and 1 base from J, the junction kept 1 base outside the gene matches. The CDR3, as DNA: TGTGCTAGTGGGAGCGGGGGGGGCACAGATACGCAGTATTTT. It yields the protein CASGSGGGTDTQYF.